The rows below give T cell receptor beta chains drawn from one sample of a study of blood T cell repertoires in COVID-19. Data came from immunoSEQ multiplex PCR; TCRdb stores just in-frame clones and leaves some out. The sample yields 150,000 to 200,000 clones, 70% to 90% seen once. The specimen was peripheral blood. The receptors shown here come from a human donor with active or convalescent COVID-19. The donor label of this sample is uncertain. The CDR3 runs from the conserved cysteine through the conserved F or W. D genes are given only for firm matches. A clone size is listed for some rows: how often the clone was seen (once, few, many), or a class if it is expanded.

clone_size: few; v_call: TRBV5-4; j_call: TRBJ2-3; cdr3_length: 16; d_call: TRBD2; cdr3_aa: CASSETGSGRTLGQYF; cdr3_nt: TGTGCCAGCAGCGAGACCGGTAGCGGGAGGACCCTGGGGCAGTATTTT
clone_size: .; v_call: TRBV2; j_call: TRBJ2-3; cdr3_length: 18; d_call: TRBD2; cdr3_aa: CASTKGSAGGPGTDTQYF; cdr3_nt: TGTGCCAGCACAAAAGGATCAGCGGGAGGGCCGGGCACAGATACGCAGTATTTT
clone_size: .; v_call: TRBV6-5; j_call: TRBJ2-5; cdr3_length: 12; d_call: TRBD1; cdr3_aa: CAVTAGGETQYF; cdr3_nt: TGTGCTGTAACCGCAGGGGGCGAGACCCAGTACTTC
clone_size: .; v_call: TRBV7-8; j_call: TRBJ2-3; cdr3_length: 16; d_call: .; cdr3_aa: CASSLETGWSTDTQYF; cdr3_nt: TGTGCCAGCAGCTTAGAGACAGGCTGGAGCACAGATACGCAGTATTTT
clone_size: .; v_call: TRBV4-2; j_call: TRBJ2-3; cdr3_length: 16; d_call: TRBD2; cdr3_aa: CASSRELAGGVNTQYF; cdr3_nt: TGTGCCAGCAGCCGAGAACTAGCGGGGGGGGTCAATACGCAGTATTTT
clone_size: .; v_call: TRBV9; j_call: TRBJ1-2; cdr3_length: 12; d_call: .; cdr3_aa: CASSDDSYGYTF; cdr3_nt: TGTGCCAGCAGCGACGACAGTTATGGCTACACCTTC
clone_size: .; v_call: TRBV9; j_call: TRBJ1-3; cdr3_length: 15; d_call: .; cdr3_aa: CASSVDELPGNTIYF; cdr3_nt: TGTGCCAGCAGCGTAGATGAACTGCCTGGAAACACCATATATTTT
clone_size: .; v_call: TRBV19; j_call: TRBJ1-6; cdr3_length: 14; d_call: TRBD1; cdr3_aa: CASRSTGNNSPLHF; cdr3_nt: TGTGCCAGTAGGTCGACAGGGAATAATTCACCCCTCCACTTT
clone_size: .; v_call: TRBV5-6; j_call: TRBJ1-1; cdr3_length: 13; d_call: .; cdr3_aa: CASSRAGGTEAFF; cdr3_nt: TGTGCCAGCAGCCGGGCGGGGGGCACTGAAGCTTTCTTT
clone_size: few; v_call: TRBV28; j_call: TRBJ1-1; cdr3_length: 14; d_call: TRBD1; cdr3_aa: CASNLGTVGTEAFF; cdr3_nt: TGTGCCAGCAACCTCGGGACAGTGGGCACTGAAGCTTTCTTT
clone_size: once; v_call: TRBV2; j_call: TRBJ1-2; cdr3_length: 12; d_call: .; cdr3_aa: CASSLDRVGYTF; cdr3_nt: TGTGCCAGCAGTCTGGACAGAGTCGGCTACACCTTC
clone_size: few; v_call: TRBV10-3; j_call: TRBJ2-7; cdr3_length: 13; d_call: .; cdr3_aa: CAISEPTGYEQYF; cdr3_nt: TGTGCCATCAGTGAGCCTACGGGTTACGAGCAGTACTTC
clone_size: .; v_call: TRBV10-3; j_call: TRBJ1-1; cdr3_length: 14; d_call: TRBD1; cdr3_aa: CAITATGGDTEAFF; cdr3_nt: TGTGCCATCACCGCCACAGGGGGCGACACTGAAGCTTTCTTT
clone_size: .; v_call: TRBV4-1; j_call: TRBJ2-3; cdr3_length: 13; d_call: .; cdr3_aa: CASSQVSVYTQYF; cdr3_nt: TGCGCCAGCAGCCAAGTTTCCGTGTATACGCAGTATTTT
clone_size: .; v_call: TRBV6-6; j_call: TRBJ2-1; cdr3_length: 15; d_call: .; cdr3_aa: CASSYLEGSYNEQFF; cdr3_nt: TGTGCCAGCAGTTACCTGGAGGGGTCCTACAATGAGCAGTTCTTC